Listed below are T cell receptor beta chains from one sample, sequenced in a study of blood T cell repertoires in COVID-19. Clones were read by immunoSEQ multiplex PCR, and TCRdb kept only the in-frame ones, dropping some. The repertoire holds 180,000 or so clones, with about 90% as singletons. Sequenced material: peripheral blood. Receptors were obtained from a middle-aged man with active or convalescent COVID-19. The CDR3 runs from the conserved cysteine through the conserved F or W. The order of the fields is J gene, V gene, CDR3 protein.

j_gene: TRBJ2-7; v_gene: TRBV28; CDR3aa: CASSFDEQYF
j_gene: TRBJ1-1; v_gene: TRBV7-9; CDR3aa: CASSQGGQGGTEAFF
j_gene: TRBJ1-1; v_gene: TRBV5-4; CDR3aa: CASGTELYADGRQGVTEAFF
j_gene: TRBJ2-1; v_gene: TRBV12-5; CDR3aa: CASGFPVGGNEQFF
j_gene: TRBJ1-5; v_gene: TRBV21-1; CDR3aa: CASSKAVDRGGWHYQPQHF
j_gene: TRBJ1-1; v_gene: TRBV29-1; CDR3aa: CSVDLLMEESEAFF
j_gene: TRBJ1-5; v_gene: TRBV19; CDR3aa: CASSEQGVEPQHF
j_gene: TRBJ2-2; v_gene: TRBV18; CDR3aa: CASSLSRDRITGELFF
j_gene: TRBJ1-5; v_gene: TRBV30; CDR3aa: CAWSVGQGVQPQHF
j_gene: TRBJ2-3; v_gene: TRBV27; CDR3aa: CASSSGLAGTTDTQYF
j_gene: TRBJ1-1; v_gene: TRBV7-9; CDR3aa: CASSLGAGEEAEAFF
j_gene: TRBJ2-6; v_gene: TRBV5-1; CDR3aa: CASSLDRVTGANVLTF
j_gene: TRBJ2-7; v_gene: TRBV6-5; CDR3aa: CASSMTESYEQYF
j_gene: TRBJ2-5; v_gene: TRBV5-4; CDR3aa: CASTEIGGGPQETQYF
j_gene: TRBJ2-1; v_gene: TRBV13; CDR3aa: CASSNIKRQGTRGNEQFF
j_gene: TRBJ1-2; v_gene: TRBV10-2; CDR3aa: CASGTGGYGYTF
j_gene: TRBJ1-4; v_gene: TRBV9; CDR3aa: CASSPGHGNDEKLFF
j_gene: TRBJ2-7; v_gene: TRBV5-1; CDR3aa: CASSLVASGGKIYEQYF
j_gene: TRBJ1-1; v_gene: TRBV10-3; CDR3aa: CAISDGQVRYMNTEAFF
j_gene: TRBJ1-1; v_gene: TRBV7-9; CDR3aa: CASSLVDRTGDTEAFF
j_gene: TRBJ1-4; v_gene: TRBV7-6; CDR3aa: CASSSEQSTNEKLFF
j_gene: TRBJ1-4; v_gene: TRBV9; CDR3aa: CASSVGGQGWEKLFF
j_gene: TRBJ1-4; v_gene: TRBV28; CDR3aa: CASSRRQGAEKLFF
j_gene: TRBJ2-2; v_gene: TRBV18; CDR3aa: CASSRPGSTGELFF
j_gene: TRBJ1-1; v_gene: TRBV30; CDR3aa: CAWSVGGIAYTEAFF
j_gene: TRBJ2-1; v_gene: TRBV30; CDR3aa: CAWSGGGKNSYNEQFF
j_gene: TRBJ1-1; v_gene: TRBV4-3; CDR3aa: CASSRERGVWNTEAFF
j_gene: TRBJ1-5; v_gene: TRBV19; CDR3aa: CASRRENQPQHF
j_gene: TRBJ1-6; v_gene: TRBV27; CDR3aa: CASSFQAYNSPLHF
j_gene: TRBJ1-1; v_gene: TRBV14; CDR3aa: CASSQGLDTEAFF
j_gene: TRBJ2-7; v_gene: TRBV7-2; CDR3aa: CASSLQTGNPYEQYF
j_gene: TRBJ2-5; v_gene: TRBV30; CDR3aa: CAWSVLRTIKETQYF
j_gene: TRBJ1-2; v_gene: TRBV5-1; CDR3aa: CASSTGQGSSGYTF
j_gene: TRBJ2-7; v_gene: TRBV11-2; CDR3aa: CASSFGLEQYF
j_gene: TRBJ1-6; v_gene: TRBV7-2; CDR3aa: CASSIGRGPYSPLHF
j_gene: TRBJ1-6; v_gene: TRBV30; CDR3aa: CAWSQPDRGLPLSSYNSPLHF
j_gene: TRBJ2-7; v_gene: TRBV15; CDR3aa: CATSRDRTGIGYEQYF
j_gene: TRBJ1-2; v_gene: TRBV5-1; CDR3aa: CASSFGGNDYGYTF
j_gene: TRBJ2-2; v_gene: TRBV3-1/TRBV3-2; CDR3aa: CASSQGTSGNTGELFF
j_gene: TRBJ2-3; v_gene: TRBV7-6; CDR3aa: CASSLGRLRTGTDTQYF
j_gene: TRBJ2-2; v_gene: TRBV10-1; CDR3aa: CASSPAVEPGELFF
j_gene: TRBJ2-5; v_gene: TRBV3-1/TRBV3-2; CDR3aa: CASSQGTGVGIETQYF
j_gene: TRBJ2-2; v_gene: TRBV7-6; CDR3aa: CASSLGQGAGELFF
j_gene: TRBJ1-4; v_gene: TRBV10-3; CDR3aa: CAISDGRGNEKLFF
j_gene: TRBJ1-2; v_gene: TRBV30; CDR3aa: CAWRGRHGYTF
j_gene: TRBJ1-3; v_gene: TRBV6-5; CDR3aa: CASSITYDLNTIYF
j_gene: TRBJ2-1; v_gene: TRBV5-1; CDR3aa: CASSFGALGGNEQFF
j_gene: TRBJ2-5; v_gene: TRBV30; CDR3aa: CAWSGLAMETQYF
j_gene: TRBJ2-3; v_gene: TRBV7-8; CDR3aa: CASTEGTSAQDTQYF
j_gene: TRBJ1-2; v_gene: TRBV28; CDR3aa: CASSRNGEQGIVTF
j_gene: TRBJ2-1; v_gene: TRBV6-5; CDR3aa: CASSYSRTGIYNEQFF
j_gene: TRBJ1-1; v_gene: TRBV5-1; CDR3aa: CASSLDGQGNTEAFF